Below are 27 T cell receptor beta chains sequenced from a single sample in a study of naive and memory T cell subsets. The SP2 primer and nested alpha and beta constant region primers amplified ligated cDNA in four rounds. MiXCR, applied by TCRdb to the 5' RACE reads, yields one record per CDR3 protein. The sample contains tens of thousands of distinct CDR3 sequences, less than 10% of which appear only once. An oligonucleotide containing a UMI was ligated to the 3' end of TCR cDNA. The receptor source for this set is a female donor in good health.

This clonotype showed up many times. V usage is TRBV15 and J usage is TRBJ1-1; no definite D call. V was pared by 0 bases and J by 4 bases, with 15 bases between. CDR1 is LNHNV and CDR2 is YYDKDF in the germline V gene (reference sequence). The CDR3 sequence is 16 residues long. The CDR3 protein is CATSREAGAAITEAFF. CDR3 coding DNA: TGTGCCACCAGCAGAGAAGCAGGAGCAGCCATCACTGAAGCTTTCTTT.

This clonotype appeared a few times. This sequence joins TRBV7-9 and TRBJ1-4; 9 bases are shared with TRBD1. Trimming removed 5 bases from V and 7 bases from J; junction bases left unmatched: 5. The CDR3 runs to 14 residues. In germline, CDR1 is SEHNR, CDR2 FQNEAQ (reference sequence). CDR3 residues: CASSVATGGEKLFF. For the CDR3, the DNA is TGTGCCAGCAGCGTCGCGACAGGGGGTGAAAAACTGTTTTTT. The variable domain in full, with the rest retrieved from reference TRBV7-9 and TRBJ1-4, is DTGVSQNPRHKITKRGQNVTFRCDPISEHNRLYWYRQTLGQGPEFLTYFQNEAQLEKSRLLSDRFSAERPKGSFSTLEIQRTEQGDSAMYLCASSVATGGEKLFFGSGTQLSVL.

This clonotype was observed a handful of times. The CDR3 nucleotides are TGTGCCACCGGACAAAACAGGGACCCAAACATTCAGTACTTC. It is translated as CATGQNRDPNIQYF. The chain recombines TRBV24-1 with TRBJ2-4, with a possible D match to TRBD1 (6 bases). The germline V gene has CDR1 KGHDR and CDR2 SFDVKD. V lost 9 bases, J lost 6 bases, and 17 bases lay in between. This CDR3 is 14 amino acids long.

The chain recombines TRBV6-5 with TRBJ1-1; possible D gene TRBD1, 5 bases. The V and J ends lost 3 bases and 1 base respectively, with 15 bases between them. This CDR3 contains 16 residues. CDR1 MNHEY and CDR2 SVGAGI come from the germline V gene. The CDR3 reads CASSYILPGPNTEAFF. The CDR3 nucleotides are TGTGCCAGCAGTTATATCTTGCCGGGGCCGAACACTGAAGCTTTCTTT.

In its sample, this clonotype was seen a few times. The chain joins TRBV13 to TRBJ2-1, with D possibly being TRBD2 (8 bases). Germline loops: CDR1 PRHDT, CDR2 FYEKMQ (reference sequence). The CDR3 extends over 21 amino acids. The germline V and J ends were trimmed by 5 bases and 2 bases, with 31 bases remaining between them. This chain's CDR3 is CASSPIWGTETSVVTYNEQFF. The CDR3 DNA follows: TGTGCCAGCAGCCCCATATGGGGGACAGAGACTAGCGTGGTGACCTACAATGAGCAGTTCTTC.

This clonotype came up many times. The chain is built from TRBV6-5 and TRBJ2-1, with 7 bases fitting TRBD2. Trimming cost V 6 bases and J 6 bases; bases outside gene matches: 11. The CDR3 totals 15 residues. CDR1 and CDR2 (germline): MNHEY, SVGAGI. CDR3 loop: CASSPGDYPTNEQFF. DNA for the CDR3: TGTGCCAGCAGCCCGGGGGACTACCCTACCAATGAGCAGTTCTTC.

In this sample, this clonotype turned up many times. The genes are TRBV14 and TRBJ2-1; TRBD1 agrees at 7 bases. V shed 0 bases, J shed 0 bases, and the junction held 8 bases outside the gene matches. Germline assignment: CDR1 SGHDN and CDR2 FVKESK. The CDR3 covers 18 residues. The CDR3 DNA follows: TGTGCCAGCAGCCAAGATCAGGGACAGTTAAACTCCTACAATGAGCAGTTCTTC. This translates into CASSQDQGQLNSYNEQFF.

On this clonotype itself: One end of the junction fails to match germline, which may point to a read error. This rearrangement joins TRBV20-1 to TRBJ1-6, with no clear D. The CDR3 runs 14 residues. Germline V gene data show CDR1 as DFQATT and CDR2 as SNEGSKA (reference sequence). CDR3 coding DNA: TGCAGTGCTAGGCGAGGGAATCCTCGGTCACCCCTCAACTTT. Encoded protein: CSARRGNPRSPLNF.

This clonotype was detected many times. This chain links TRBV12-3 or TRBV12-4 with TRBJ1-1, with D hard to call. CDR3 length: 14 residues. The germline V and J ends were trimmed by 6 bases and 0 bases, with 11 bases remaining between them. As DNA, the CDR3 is TGTGCCAGCAGAGCCCAGGTTTTGAACACTGAAGCTTTCTTT. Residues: CASRAQVLNTEAFF.

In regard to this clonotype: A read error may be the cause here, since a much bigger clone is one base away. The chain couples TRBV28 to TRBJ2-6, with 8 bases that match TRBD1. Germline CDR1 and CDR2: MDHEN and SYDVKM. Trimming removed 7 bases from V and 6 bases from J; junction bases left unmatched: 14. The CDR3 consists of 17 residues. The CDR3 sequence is CASTPFQGAIEANVLTF. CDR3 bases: TGTGCCAGCACCCCCTTCCAGGGGGCGATCGAGGCCAACGTCCTGACTTTC.

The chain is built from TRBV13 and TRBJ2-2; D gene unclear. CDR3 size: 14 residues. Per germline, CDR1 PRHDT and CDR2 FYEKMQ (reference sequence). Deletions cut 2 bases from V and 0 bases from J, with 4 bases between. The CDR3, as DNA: TGTGCCAGCAGCTTATATGCGAACACCGGGGAGCTGTTTTTT. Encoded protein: CASSLYANTGELFF.

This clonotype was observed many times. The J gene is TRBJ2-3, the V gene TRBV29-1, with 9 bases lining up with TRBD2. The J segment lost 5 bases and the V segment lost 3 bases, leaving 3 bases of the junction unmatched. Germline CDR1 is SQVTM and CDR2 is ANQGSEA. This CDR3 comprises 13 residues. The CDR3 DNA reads TGCAGCGTTGAGTTTAGCGGGAGAGATACGCAGTATTTT. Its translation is CSVEFSGRDTQYF.

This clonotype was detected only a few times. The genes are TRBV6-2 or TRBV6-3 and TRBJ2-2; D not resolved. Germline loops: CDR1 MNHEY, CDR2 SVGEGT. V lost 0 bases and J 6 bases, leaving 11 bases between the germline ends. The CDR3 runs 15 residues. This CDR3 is CASSYSKILAGELFF. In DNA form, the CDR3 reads TGTGCCAGCAGTTACTCTAAAATTCTCGCCGGGGAGCTGTTTTTT.

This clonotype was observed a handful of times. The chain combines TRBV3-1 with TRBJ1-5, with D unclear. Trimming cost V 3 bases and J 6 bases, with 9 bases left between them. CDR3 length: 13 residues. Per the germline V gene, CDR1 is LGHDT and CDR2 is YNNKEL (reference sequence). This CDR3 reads CASSQATGQPQHF. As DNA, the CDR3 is TGTGCCAGCAGCCAGGCAACGGGTCAGCCCCAGCATTTT.

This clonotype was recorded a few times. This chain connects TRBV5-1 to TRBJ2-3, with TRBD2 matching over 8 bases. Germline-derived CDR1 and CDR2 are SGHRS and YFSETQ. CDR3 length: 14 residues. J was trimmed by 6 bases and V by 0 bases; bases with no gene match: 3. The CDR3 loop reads CASSLEAGVDTQYF. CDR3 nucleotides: TGCGCCAGCAGCTTGGAAGCGGGGGTGGATACGCAGTATTTT.

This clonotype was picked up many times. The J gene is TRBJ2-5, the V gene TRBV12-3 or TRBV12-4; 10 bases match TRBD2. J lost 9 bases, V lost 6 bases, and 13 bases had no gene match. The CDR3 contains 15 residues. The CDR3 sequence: CASSPAGGPLGAQYF. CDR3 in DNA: TGTGCCAGCAGCCCAGCGGGAGGGCCCTTGGGGGCCCAGTACTTC.

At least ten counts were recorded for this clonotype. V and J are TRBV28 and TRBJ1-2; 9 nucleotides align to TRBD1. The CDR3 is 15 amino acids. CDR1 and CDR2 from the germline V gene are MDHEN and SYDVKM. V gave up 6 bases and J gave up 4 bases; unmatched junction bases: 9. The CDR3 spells CASSSPTGGSYGYTF. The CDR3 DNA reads TGTGCCAGCAGCAGTCCCACAGGGGGCAGCTATGGCTACACCTTC.

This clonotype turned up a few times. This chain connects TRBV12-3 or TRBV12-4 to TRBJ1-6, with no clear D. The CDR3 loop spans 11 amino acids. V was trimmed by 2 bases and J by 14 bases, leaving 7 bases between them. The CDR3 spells CASSLYGALHF. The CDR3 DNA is TGTGCCAGCAGTTTATACGGGGCCCTCCACTTT.

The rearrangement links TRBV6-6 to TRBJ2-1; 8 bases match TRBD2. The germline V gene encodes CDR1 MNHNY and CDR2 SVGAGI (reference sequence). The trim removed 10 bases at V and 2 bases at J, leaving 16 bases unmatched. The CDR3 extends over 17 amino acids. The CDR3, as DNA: TGTGCCACCTCCCCGGACGGGCGGGGGGCAACCTACAATGAGCAGTTCTTC. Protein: CATSPDGRGATYNEQFF.

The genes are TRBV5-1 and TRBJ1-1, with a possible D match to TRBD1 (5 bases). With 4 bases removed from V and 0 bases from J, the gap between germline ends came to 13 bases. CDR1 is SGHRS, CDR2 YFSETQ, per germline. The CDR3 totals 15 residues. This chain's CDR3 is CASSPGHSMNTEAFF. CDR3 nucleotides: TGCGCCAGCAGCCCCGGACATTCCATGAACACTGAAGCTTTCTTT. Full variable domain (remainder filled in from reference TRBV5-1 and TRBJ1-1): KAGVTQTPRYLIKTRGQQVTLSCSPISGHRSVSWYQQTPGQGLQFLFEYFSETQRNKGNFPGRFSGRQFSNSRSEMNVSTLELGDSALYLCASSPGHSMNTEAFFGQGTRLTVV.

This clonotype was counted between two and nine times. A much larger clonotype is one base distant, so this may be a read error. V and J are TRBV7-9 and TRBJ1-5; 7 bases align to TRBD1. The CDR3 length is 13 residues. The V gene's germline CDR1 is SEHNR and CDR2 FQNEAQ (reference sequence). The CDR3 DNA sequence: TGTGCCAGCAGCCCGGACAGGAATCAGCCCCAGAATTTT. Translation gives CASSPDRNQPQNF.

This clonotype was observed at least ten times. Here the CDR3 reads CASSYSGQGAEAFF. The CDR3 DNA follows: TGTGCCAGCAGTTACTCGGGGCAGGGGGCCGAAGCTTTCTTT. The gene calls are TRBV6-5 and TRBJ1-1, with TRBD1 identical over 8 bases. The CDR3 spans 14 residues. Germline lookup yields CDR1 MNHEY and CDR2 SVGAGI. With V trimmed by 0 bases and J by 8 bases, 5 bases remained unmatched.

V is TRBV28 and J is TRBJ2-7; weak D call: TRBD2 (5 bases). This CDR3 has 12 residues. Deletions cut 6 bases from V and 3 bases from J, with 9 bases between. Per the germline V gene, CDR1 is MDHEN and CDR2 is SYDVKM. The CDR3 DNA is TGTGCCAGCAGCCTAGCTAGCTACGAGCAGTACTTC. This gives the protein CASSLASYEQYF.

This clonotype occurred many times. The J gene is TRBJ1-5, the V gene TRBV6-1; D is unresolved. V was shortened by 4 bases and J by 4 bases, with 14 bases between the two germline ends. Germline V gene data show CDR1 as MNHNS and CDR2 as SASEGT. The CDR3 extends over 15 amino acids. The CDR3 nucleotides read TGTGCCAGCAGTGTCCACGGAGGGCAAAATCAGCCCCAGCATTTT. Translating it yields CASSVHGGQNQPQHF.

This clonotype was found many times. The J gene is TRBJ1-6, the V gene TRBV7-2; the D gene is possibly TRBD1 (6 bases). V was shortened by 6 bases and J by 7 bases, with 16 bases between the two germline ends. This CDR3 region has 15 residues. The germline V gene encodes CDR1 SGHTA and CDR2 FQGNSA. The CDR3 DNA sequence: TGTGCCAGCAGTCCCGGACAGCGGAGAAATTCACCCCTCCACTTT. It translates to CASSPGQRRNSPLHF.

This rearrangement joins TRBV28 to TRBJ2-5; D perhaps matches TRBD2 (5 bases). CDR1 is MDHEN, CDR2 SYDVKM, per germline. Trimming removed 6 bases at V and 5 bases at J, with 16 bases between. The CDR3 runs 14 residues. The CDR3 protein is CASRQYSGGETQYF. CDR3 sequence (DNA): TGTGCCAGCAGGCAATACTCCGGCGGGGAGACCCAGTACTTC.

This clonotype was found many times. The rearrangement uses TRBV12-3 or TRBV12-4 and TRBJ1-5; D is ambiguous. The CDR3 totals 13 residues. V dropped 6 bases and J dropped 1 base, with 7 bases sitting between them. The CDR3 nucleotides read TGTGCCAGCAGCAAGGACAGCAATCAGCCCCAGCATTTT. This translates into CASSKDSNQPQHF.